This TCR beta chain was identified during a study of CD8 T cells in Susac syndrome. The overall study: Clinical remission applied to fewer than ten sequenced Susac syndrome patients, and six had active disease.

The patients with Susac syndrome satisfied recently defined diagnostic criteria for either definite or probable disease. The authors reverse transcribed roughly 0.5 to 1 ug RNA with random hexamers. A multiplex approach, immunoSEQ multiplex PCR, amplified TCR beta CDR3 across 54 Vbeta and 13 Jbeta. TCRdb itself ran the immunoSEQ multiplex PCR reads through MiXCR, one entry per CDR3 protein. The table shows tens of thousands of distinct CDR3 sequences, with just under 95% occurring only once. Germline CDR1 is MNHEY and CDR2 is SVGAGI. The CDR3 is 13 amino acids. V lost 5 bases and J 8 bases, leaving 10 bases between the germline ends.

Input material: CD4+ T cells from PBMCs. This TCR was recovered from a human donor with Susac syndrome. V and J are TRBV6-5 and TRBJ1-6; D is perhaps TRBD1 (5 bases). The CDR3: CASSKRGDSPLHF. The CDR3 region has the DNA TGTGCCAGCAGTAAGAGGGGTGATTCACCCCTCCACTTT.